This TCR beta chain was sequenced for a study of molecular identifiers for immune sequencing clone quantification. General observations from the study: Clones exceeding 20 RNA copies carried over 97% of effector molecules but under 1% of naive-cell molecules. Highly expanded clone sizes could be underestimated through barcode sharing by identical TCR molecules.

CDR1 is LNHDA and CDR2 is SQIVND in the germline V gene (reference sequence). This CDR3 contains 13 residues. V was shortened by 1 base and J by 7 bases, with 8 bases between the two germline ends. This clonotype was counted only a few times. Its antigen is still unknown. In preparing bulk TCR libraries, previously described methods and listed TCR primers were used. TCRdb re-derived calls from the PCR reads in MiXCR, one entry per CDR3 protein. The table has 460,000 or so distinct CDR3 sequences, around 23% seen once. Naive CD8 libraries came from around 20,000 to 990,000 sorted cells with 10%, 30% or 50% RNA.

The receptor comes from a human donor in good health. Some libraries in this study had Jurkat cell RNA spiked in. V and J are TRBV19 and TRBJ1-5; D ambiguous. Sequencing was carried out using naive CD8+ T cells from blood, with Jurkat cell RNA spiked in. The sample's subset: FACS-sorted CD8+CD4-CCR7+CD45RA+ naive T cells. Here the CDR3 reads CASSIAAGQPQHF. The CDR3 nucleotides are TGTGCCAGTAGTATAGCGGCGGGGCAGCCCCAGCATTTT.